Listed below are T cell receptor beta chains from one sample, sequenced in a study of T cell responses to AZD1222 COVID-19 vaccine. Produced via immunoSEQ multiplex PCR; TCRdb's table is partial and in-frame only. The sample yields around 140,000 clones, approximately 90% seen once. The sequencing here drew on peripheral blood, taken on day 0 of AZD1222 vaccination. These receptors were collected from an adult in good health. CDR3s include the opening cysteine and the closing phenylalanine or tryptophan. The D gene is left open where the match is weak. Size is stated for part of the rows, as once, few or many counts, or as a class when the clone is expanded.

>NA|TRBJ1-6|TRBV3-1/TRBV3-2|TRBD1
CASSQGQGALNSPLHF
TGTGCCAGCAGCCAAGGACAGGGGGCCCTTAATTCACCCCTCCACTTT
>NA|TRBJ1-2|TRBV13|TRBD1
CASSFSPGTGNYGYTF
TGTGCCAGCAGCTTTAGCCCCGGGACAGGGAACTATGGCTACACCTTC
>NA|TRBJ2-3|TRBV6-2/TRBV6-3|TRBD1
CASSYPRTGGVTDTQYF
TGTGCCAGCAGTTACCCCAGGACAGGGGGGGTCACAGATACGCAGTATTTT
>NA|TRBJ2-1|TRBV6-4|TRBD2
CASSPRGLAGDSRVEQFF
TGTGCCAGCAGTCCCAGGGGGCTAGCGGGAGACTCCCGGGTTGAGCAGTTCTTC
>NA|TRBJ1-2|TRBV5-1|NA
CASSLAYWKKDYGYTF
TGCGCCAGCAGCTTGGCATACTGGAAGAAGGACTATGGCTACACCTTC
>NA|TRBJ1-2|TRBV23-1|NA
CASSQGRRGWFYGYTF
TGCGCCAGCAGTCAAGGCAGGAGGGGTTGGTTCTATGGCTACACCTTC
>NA|TRBJ2-7|TRBV5-5|NA
CASSLYRTSVYEQYF
TGTGCCAGCAGCTTGTACCGGACCAGCGTATACGAGCAGTACTTC
>NA|TRBJ1-5|TRBV7-2|TRBD1
CASSFLPGQGGQPQHF
TGTGCCAGCAGCTTCTTGCCGGGACAGGGGGGTCAGCCCCAGCATTTT
>once|TRBJ2-7|TRBV10-3|TRBD2
CAISDPGLAVTAQYF
TGTGCCATCAGTGACCCGGGACTAGCCGTTACGGCGCAGTACTTC
>NA|TRBJ2-3|TRBV5-1|NA
CASSKAESTDTQYF
TGCGCCAGCAGCAAAGCGGAGTCCACAGATACGCAGTATTTT
>once|TRBJ2-1|TRBV7-3|TRBD2
CASSPRGTSGNHEQFF
TGTGCCAGCAGCCCCCGTGGGACTAGCGGGAATCATGAGCAGTTCTTC
>NA|TRBJ1-6|TRBV19|NA
CASSIDLGYNSPLHF
TGTGCCAGTAGTATAGATCTGGGCTATAATTCACCCCTCCACTTT
>NA|TRBJ2-1|TRBV7-8|NA
CASSPSIEQFF
TGTGCCAGCAGCCCCAGTATAGAGCAGTTCTTC
>NA|TRBJ2-7|TRBV6-2/TRBV6-3|NA
CASSNGPAYEQYF
TGTGCCAGCAGTAACGGACCGGCCTACGAGCAGTACTTC
>NA|TRBJ1-4|TRBV4-3|TRBD1
CASSPPGQGFEKLFF
TGCGCCAGCAGCCCTCCGGGACAGGGTTTTGAAAAACTGTTTTTT
>NA|TRBJ2-5|TRBV6-2/TRBV6-3|TRBD2
CASSGLAGEETQYF
TGTGCCAGCAGTGGACTAGCGGGAGAAGAGACCCAGTACTTC
>few|TRBJ1-4|TRBV9|TRBD1
CASSGGQGNEKLFF
TGTGCCAGCAGCGGGGGACAGGGGAATGAAAAACTGTTTTTT
>NA|TRBJ2-3|TRBV6-4|NA
CASRVLGGGTDTQYF
TGTGCCAGCAGGGTTCTAGGAGGGGGCACAGATACGCAGTATTTT
>NA|TRBJ1-2|TRBV7-9|TRBD1
CANSSSGTGKGGYGYTF
TGTGCCAACAGCTCTTCCGGGACAGGGAAAGGAGGCTATGGCTACACCTTC
>few|TRBJ2-1|TRBV9|TRBD1
CASSARDRRYNEQFF
TGTGCCAGCAGCGCCCGGGACAGAAGGTACAATGAGCAGTTCTTC
>NA|TRBJ2-3|TRBV5-1|NA
CASSPNPTGSSTDTQYF
TGCGCCAGCAGCCCTAACCCTACAGGTTCTAGCACAGATACGCAGTATTTT
>NA|TRBJ2-7|TRBV18|TRBD1
CASSPGTGNYEQYF
TGTGCCAGCTCTCCCGGGACAGGTAACTACGAGCAGTACTTC
>NA|TRBJ1-1|TRBV7-3|NA
CASSLMAGNTEAFF
TGTGCCAGCAGCTTAATGGCAGGGAACACTGAAGCTTTCTTT
>NA|TRBJ2-1|TRBV19|TRBD2
CASSITSGRAGNEQFF
TGTGCCAGTAGTATAACCAGCGGGAGGGCCGGCAATGAGCAGTTCTTC
>NA|TRBJ2-7|TRBV19|TRBD2
CASSIVTSGGPYEQYF
TGTGCCAGTAGTATAGTGACTAGCGGCGGCCCCTACGAGCAGTACTTC
>NA|TRBJ2-7|TRBV19|NA
CASSSPSREQYF
TGTGCCAGTAGTAGCCCCTCTAGGGAGCAGTACTTC
>NA|TRBJ1-4|TRBV7-2|NA
CASSLIAGSREKLFF
TGTGCCAGCAGCTTAATAGCGGGGTCGAGGGAAAAACTGTTTTTT
>NA|TRBJ1-1|TRBV11-1|NA
CASSLDRSGLAFF
TGTGCCAGCAGCTTAGATCGATCGGGCCTGGCTTTCTTT
>NA|TRBJ1-3|TRBV7-2|TRBD1
CASSPKGTGSGNTIYF
TGTGCCAGCAGCCCGAAAGGGACAGGGTCTGGAAACACCATATATTTT
>NA|TRBJ2-2|TRBV7-9|NA
CASRRGLATGELFF
TGTGCCAGCAGGAGAGGGTTGGCCACCGGGGAGCTGTTTTTT
>NA|TRBJ2-1|TRBV3-1/TRBV3-2|TRBD2
CASSLNSGPTHYNEQFF
TGTGCCAGCAGCCTCAATAGCGGGCCAACCCATTACAATGAGCAGTTCTTC
>NA|TRBJ1-1|TRBV4-3|NA
CASSQEVRYEAFF
TGCGCCAGCAGCCAAGAGGTCCGTTATGAAGCTTTCTTT
>NA|TRBJ1-2|TRBV18|NA
CASSPPVGTIGYTF
TGTGCCAGCTCACCACCGGTCGGTACTATTGGCTACACCTTC
>NA|TRBJ1-2|TRBV9|NA
CASSVDGYSNYGYTF
TGTGCCAGCAGCGTAGATGGGTATTCTAACTATGGCTACACCTTC
>NA|TRBJ1-2|TRBV11-2|NA
CASSLSGAYGYTF
TGTGCCAGCAGCTTATCTGGGGCCTATGGCTACACCTTC
>NA|TRBJ1-2|TRBV4-3|NA
CASSLGRLNGYTF
TGCGCCAGCAGCCTGGGACGGCTGAATGGCTACACCTTC
>NA|TRBJ1-1|TRBV28|NA
CASSFPRVSEAFF
TGTGCCAGCAGTTTCCCCAGGGTCTCTGAAGCTTTCTTT
>NA|TRBJ2-2|TRBV7-9|TRBD1
CASSTGQGAGELFF
TGTGCCAGCAGCACCGGACAGGGGGCCGGGGAGCTGTTTTTT
>NA|TRBJ1-6|TRBV11-2|NA
CASSLDSPLHF
TGTGCCAGCAGCTTGGATTCACCCCTCCACTTT
>NA|TRBJ2-1|TRBV5-4|NA
CATRLVSYNEQFF
TGTGCCACCCGACTAGTTTCCTACAATGAGCAGTTCTTC
>NA|TRBJ1-4|TRBV9|TRBD1
CASSLQGATNEKLFF
TGTGCCAGCAGCCTACAGGGGGCGACTAATGAAAAACTGTTTTTT
>few|TRBJ1-2|TRBV10-3|NA
CAISGRGQYGYTF
TGTGCCATCAGTGGAAGGGGCCAGTATGGCTACACCTTC
>NA|TRBJ2-1|TRBV2|NA
CASTWRGEQFF
TGTGCCAGCACGTGGAGGGGAGAGCAGTTCTTC
>NA|TRBJ1-2|TRBV11-2|NA
CASSPQRTEGYTF
TGTGCCAGCAGCCCACAGCGGACGGAGGGCTACACCTTC
>NA|TRBJ1-4|TRBV7-8|TRBD1
CASSQTGYGTNEKLFF
TGTGCCAGCAGCCAGACAGGGTATGGAACTAATGAAAAACTGTTTTTT